Shown below are 27 T cell receptor beta chains from a single sample sequenced in a study of cytomegalovirus exposure and HLA in healthy donors. With 60 Vbeta and 13 Jbeta primers, the PCR was carried out. This table comes from immunoSEQ multiplex PCR, and its TCRdb copy is limited to in-frame clones, with some not included. The sample holds 150,000 to 250,000 clones, 85% seen once. Sequenced material: PBMCs. Receptor source: a woman aged 50 to 60 in good health and CMV-seronegative.

The rearrangement joins TRBV27 to TRBJ2-1; 10 nucleotides agree with TRBD2. With V trimmed by 6 bases and J by 4 bases, 6 bases remained unmatched. The length of the CDR3 is 15 residues. Germline-derived CDR1 and CDR2 are MNHEY and SMNVEV (reference sequence). CDR3 DNA sequence: TGTGCCAGCAGCCCTAGCGGGAGTGAGTACAATGAGCAGTTCTTC. This sequence encodes CASSPSGSEYNEQFF.

The chain combines TRBV25-1 with TRBJ2-5, with D possibly being TRBD2 (6 bases). The germline V gene encodes CDR1 MGHDK and CDR2 SYGVNS. Trimming removed 5 bases at V and 4 bases at J, with 17 bases between. The CDR3 has 15 amino acids. CDR3 coding DNA: TGTGCCAGCAGTTGGCCGGGACTGCGCCCAGAGACCCAGTACTTC. This sequence encodes CASSWPGLRPETQYF. Drawing the rest from reference TRBV25-1 and TRBJ2-5, the complete variable domain is EADIYQTPRYLVIGTGKKITLECSQTMGHDKMYWYQQDPGMELHLIHYSYGVNSTEKGDLSSESTVSRIRTEHFPLTLESARPSHTSQYLCASSWPGLRPETQYFGPGTRLLVL.

This clone was counted once. V gene TRBV10-1 combines with J gene TRBJ2-2, with D perhaps TRBD2 (5 bases). This CDR3 is 11 amino acids long. V was pared by 6 bases and J by 6 bases, with 5 bases between. CDR1 is WNHNN and CDR2 is SYGVQD in the germline V gene (reference sequence). The CDR3 spells CASRGAGELFF. CDR3 sequence (DNA): TGCGCCAGCAGGGGAGCCGGGGAGCTGTTTTTT.

The table lists this clone with a few counts. V is TRBV5-6 and J is TRBJ1-1; D uncertain. The CDR3 spans 11 residues. V lost 2 bases to trimming and J lost 4 bases, with 3 bases between them. The germline V gene has CDR1 SGHDT and CDR2 YYEEEE. CDR3 DNA sequence: TGTGCCAGCAGCTTCCGCACTGAAGCTTTCTTT. Its translation: CASSFRTEAFF.

The CDR3 coding sequence is TGCAGCGTTGAAGATCGAAGGCGGGGTACGCTCTACGAGCAGTACTTC. It specifies CSVEDRRRGTLYEQYF. This sequence joins TRBV29-1 and TRBJ2-7, with D maybe TRBD2 (6 bases). The CDR3 extends over 16 amino acids. V lost 0 bases, J lost 3 bases, and 18 bases lay in between. Germline lookup yields CDR1 SQVTM and CDR2 ANQGSEA.

This clone was counted a few times. V is TRBV6-5 and J is TRBJ1-3; 9 bases fit TRBD1. Germline V lookup: CDR1 MNHEY, CDR2 SVGAGI. Unmatched junction bases numbered 7, after V lost 10 bases and J lost 3 bases. The CDR3 is made up of 14 amino acids. In nucleotides, the CDR3 is TGTGCCACCTCGGACAGGGGATTTGGAAACACCATATATTTT. It is translated as CATSDRGFGNTIYF.

V and J are TRBV13 and TRBJ1-2, with 8 bases matching TRBD1. Germline assignment: CDR1 PRHDT and CDR2 FYEKMQ (reference sequence). The ends lost 5 bases at V and 2 bases at J; junction bases unmatched: 7. The CDR3 covers 15 residues. For the CDR3, the DNA is TGTGCCAGCAGCAACTCCCGGACAGGGAACTATGGCTACACCTTC. This gives the protein CASSNSRTGNYGYTF.

V gene TRBV7-9 combines with J gene TRBJ2-1, with TRBD2 identical over 8 bases. Trimming removed 3 bases from V and 8 bases from J; junction bases left unmatched: 9. Germline V lookup: CDR1 SEHNR, CDR2 FQNEAQ (reference sequence). The CDR3 contains 15 residues. The CDR3 sequence: CASSFRTGGSDEQFF. CDR3 nucleotide sequence: TGTGCCAGCAGCTTCAGGACGGGAGGGTCCGATGAGCAGTTCTTC. Filled out from reference TRBV7-9 and TRBJ2-1, the complete variable domain reads DTGVSQNPRHKITKRGQNVTFRCDPISEHNRLYWYRQTLGQGPEFLTYFQNEAQLEKSRLLSDRFSAERPKGSFSTLEIQRTEQGDSAMYLCASSFRTGGSDEQFFGPGTRLTVL.

Written as DNA, the CDR3 is TGTGCCAGCAGTGAAGGAAAGTCACAGCGCACAGATACGCAGTATTTT. Translation gives CASSEGKSQRTDTQYF. This rearrangement joins TRBV2 to TRBJ2-3, with unresolved D. CDR1 SNHLY and CDR2 FYNNEI come from the germline V gene. CDR3 length: 16 amino acids. The germline V and J ends were trimmed by 1 base and 1 base, with 12 bases remaining between them.

This sequence joins TRBV2 and TRBJ1-4, with D possibly TRBD1 on 6 matching bases. CDR3 size: 14 residues. Germline V gene sequence: CDR1 SNHLY, CDR2 FYNNEI. With 3 bases removed from V and 8 bases from J, the gap between germline ends came to 13 bases. The CDR3 bases are TGTGCCAGCAGTGATCGGGGGGCCTGGGAAAAACTGTTTTTT. Its translation is CASSDRGAWEKLFF.

This clone showed up just once. The J gene is TRBJ2-5, the V gene TRBV19, with 10 bases matching TRBD1. Germline CDR1 is LNHDA and CDR2 is SQIVND (reference sequence). The CDR3 spans 16 residues. Trimming took 3 bases from V and 3 from J; bases not matched to a gene: 7. The CDR3 loop reads CASSMSLGTGEETQYF. The CDR3 DNA follows: TGTGCCAGTAGTATGTCCCTCGGGACAGGGGAAGAGACCCAGTACTTC.

This rearrangement joins TRBV6-6 to TRBJ1-5; TRBD1 matches at 10 bases. The CDR3 spans 14 residues. Looked up from germline, CDR1 is MNHNY and CDR2 is SVGAGI (reference sequence). V shed 7 bases and J 3 bases; nucleotides not matched to a gene: 3. The CDR3 spells CASKTGGPNQPQHF. The CDR3 coding sequence is TGTGCCAGCAAGACAGGGGGCCCCAATCAGCCCCAGCATTTT.

A few counts support this clone. The rearrangement uses TRBV6-6 and TRBJ2-5, with D unresolved. The CDR3 spans 14 residues. From germline, CDR1 is MNHNY and CDR2 SVGAGI (reference sequence). V lost 6 bases and J 1 base, leaving 12 bases between the germline ends. The CDR3 here is CASRTTVSQETQYF. In DNA, the CDR3 is TGTGCCAGCAGAACCACAGTGTCCCAAGAGACCCAGTACTTC.

The chain employs TRBV7-9 and TRBJ2-7; 9 bases map to TRBD1. This CDR3 is built from 15 residues. Germline V gives CDR1 SEHNR, CDR2 FQNEAQ (reference sequence). The trim removed 3 bases at V and 2 bases at J, leaving 5 bases unmatched. Here the CDR3 DNA reads TGTGCCAGCAGCTTGGGGGACAGGGATGCCTACGAGCAGTACTTC. Translation gives CASSLGDRDAYEQYF.

With regard to this clone: This CDR3 is also generated by other DNA sequences in the sample. V is TRBV27 and J is TRBJ2-7, with TRBD1 identical over 8 bases. The V segment lost 2 bases and the J segment 6 bases; nucleotides outside the gene matches: 3. The CDR3 covers 13 residues. CDR1 is MNHEY, CDR2 SMNVEV, per germline (reference sequence). The CDR3 DNA reads as TGTGCCAGCAGTTTAGGACAGGGAAGCGAGCAGTACTTC. Translating gives CASSLGQGSEQYF.

The genes are TRBV10-3 and TRBJ1-5, with 7 bases identical to TRBD1. Germline-derived CDR1 and CDR2 are ENHRY and SYGVKD. The CDR3 has 14 residues. Losses at the gene ends were 2 bases for V and 6 bases for J; bases not matched to a gene: 4. The CDR3 nucleotides read TGTGCCATCAGTGAGGACAGGGTACGTCAGCCCCAGCATTTT. It codes for CAISEDRVRQPQHF.

The chain has TRBV7-8 and TRBJ1-1; D may be TRBD1 (6 bases). Between the trimmed V and J ends, which lost 2 bases and 4 bases, there was a span of 17 bases. Germline CDR1 SGHVS, CDR2 FQNEAQ. The CDR3 spans 16 residues. The CDR3 DNA follows: TGTGCCAGCAGCTTACTGGGGCAGGGGATGGGCACTGAAGCTTTCTTT. This encodes CASSLLGQGMGTEAFF.

The chain has TRBV7-9 and TRBJ1-1, with D possibly matching TRBD1 (6 bases). Trimming left V 4 bases short and J 5 bases short, with 17 bases between. The germline gives CDR1 SEHNR, CDR2 FQNEAQ (reference sequence). The length of the CDR3 is 15 residues. The CDR3 is CASSSVAGVDTEAFF. The CDR3 bases are TGTGCCAGCAGCTCAGTCGCAGGGGTGGATACTGAAGCTTTCTTT. The full variable domain, completed using reference TRBV7-9 and TRBJ1-1, is DTGVSQNPRHKITKRGQNVTFRCDPISEHNRLYWYRQTLGQGPEFLTYFQNEAQLEKSRLLSDRFSAERPKGSFSTLEIQRTEQGDSAMYLCASSSVAGVDTEAFFGQGTRLTVV.

This chain uses TRBV7-6 with TRBJ1-2; no firm D call. Trimming removed 5 bases from V and 1 base from J, with 8 bases in between. The CDR3 extends over 13 amino acids. Looked up from germline, CDR1 is SGHVS and CDR2 is FNYEAQ. CDR3 loop: CASSLQYNYGYTF. The CDR3 DNA reads TGTGCCAGCAGCCTACAGTATAACTATGGCTACACCTTC.

This clone was detected once. V usage is TRBV28 and J usage is TRBJ1-2; no reliable D call. The CDR3 is 13 amino acids. The V and J ends lost 6 bases and 4 bases respectively, with 12 bases between them. Germline V lookup: CDR1 MDHEN, CDR2 SYDVKM. The CDR3, as DNA: TGTGCCAGCAGACCAGGCAGGTTCTATGGCTACACCTTC. This codes for CASRPGRFYGYTF.

The J gene is TRBJ2-4, the V gene TRBV21-1; the table's D call of TRBD1 was not tested on the DNA. TRBV21-1 is labeled a pseudogene. CDR3 length: 20 residues. CDR3 coding DNA: TGTGCCAGCAGCGAAATCCGGGACAACCACCCCTGGGAAGCCAAAAACATTCAGTACTTC. This translates into CASSEIRDNHPWEAKNIQYF.

The chain couples TRBV27 to TRBJ2-1, with 7 bases that match TRBD1. Germline values: CDR1 MNHEY, CDR2 SMNVEV (reference sequence). The V gene end was trimmed by 4 bases and the J gene end by 5 bases; junction bases not matched to a gene: 14. The CDR3 has 17 amino acids. For the CDR3, the DNA is TGTGCCAGCAGTTCCATTACGGGACAGATTTTTAACAATGAGCAGTTCTTC. Its translation is CASSSITGQIFNNEQFF.

The rearrangement joins TRBV5-6 to TRBJ2-1, with D perhaps matching TRBD2 (6 bases). V lost 0 bases and J 5 bases, leaving 9 bases between the germline ends. This CDR3 is 14 amino acids long. Germline V gene data show CDR1 as SGHDT and CDR2 as YYEEEE. CDR3 amino acids: CASSLVGGDNEQFF. In DNA form, the CDR3 reads TGTGCCAGCAGCTTGGTCGGGGGTGACAATGAGCAGTTCTTC.

This chain uses TRBV28 with TRBJ2-7; D might be TRBD2 (5 bases). This CDR3 region has 15 residues. Germline V gene lookup returns CDR1 MDHEN and CDR2 SYDVKM. The germline V and J ends were trimmed by 6 bases and 3 bases, with 18 bases remaining between them. DNA for the CDR3: TGTGCCAGCAGCTCCCCCCGTAGCGTTCGCTACGAGCAGTACTTC. Protein product: CASSSPRSVRYEQYF.

This clone was seen only once. This chain uses TRBV18 with TRBJ1-1, with D possibly matching TRBD1 (5 bases). Per the germline V gene, CDR1 is KGHSH and CDR2 is LQKENI. V dropped 3 bases and J dropped 0 bases, with 20 bases sitting between them. This CDR3 contains 18 residues. Here the CDR3 reads CASSPPSGREVMNTEAFF. CDR3 bases: TGTGCCAGCTCACCCCCGTCAGGGAGGGAAGTTATGAACACTGAAGCTTTCTTT.

The chain is built from TRBV19 and TRBJ2-5, with 15 bases that match TRBD2. Germline CDR1 reads LNHDA; CDR2 reads SQIVND (reference sequence). The CDR3 covers 16 residues. The J segment lost 4 bases and the V segment lost 4 bases, leaving 4 bases of the junction unmatched. In nucleotides, the CDR3 is TGTGCCAGTAGTACGGGACTAGCGGGAGGTGTAGAGACCCAGTACTTC. As protein: CASSTGLAGGVETQYF.

V usage is TRBV6-5 and J usage is TRBJ2-1; 8 nucleotides match TRBD2. Trimming at V came to 5 bases and at J to 3 bases, leaving 6 bases not matched to a gene. This CDR3 is 15 amino acids long. Germline V gives CDR1 MNHEY, CDR2 SVGAGI. The CDR3 DNA is TGTGCCAGCAGTCGGGAGGGCCAGAACTACAATGAGCAGTTCTTC. Translating it yields CASSREGQNYNEQFF.